The T cell receptor beta chain described here comes from a study of shared clonotypes between healthy human individuals. CD45RA+ naive and CD45RA-negative memory subsets were separated from CD4+ cells. Once extracted for a subset, genomic DNA was divided evenly among several immunoSEQ plates. Data came from immunoSEQ multiplex PCR; TCRdb stores just in-frame clones and leaves some out. The sample lists roughly 1 million clones; about 75% were seen once. The germline V gene encodes CDR1 MNHEY and CDR2 SVGAGI. The CDR3 is 15 amino acids. V lost 5 bases to trimming and J lost 4 bases; unmatched junction nucleotides: 6.

This receptor was obtained from a man between 18 and 35 years old in good health. Material: memory CD4+ T cells sorted from blood. Subset described: CD45RA-negative fraction. The rearrangement uses TRBV6-5 and TRBJ2-3; 10 bases match TRBD2. The CDR3 region has the DNA TGTGCCAGCAGTAAGCGGGGGGGCGGCTCAGATACGCAGTATTTT. It codes for CASSKRGGGSDTQYF.